Below, one T cell receptor (beta chain) is given with its context. Antigen: not known. 13 Jbeta primers and 60 Vbeta primers were used for the PCR. Clones were read by immunoSEQ multiplex PCR, and TCRdb kept only the in-frame ones, dropping some. The sample lists more than 100,000 clones; approximately 90% were seen once. The sample comes from a study of cytomegalovirus exposure and HLA in healthy donors. Regarding the study as a whole: HLA alleles showed associations with approximately 15,000 TCR beta sequences in a later analysis, at a 0.05 false discovery rate. Upon later analysis, HLA-associated TCR beta chains proved more clonally expanded than other, equally common chains. V- and J-gene trimming of TCR beta was linked (in a later analysis) to a missense DCLRE1C variant.

The CDR3 has 12 residues. CDR1 is GTSNPN and CDR2 is SVGIG in the germline V gene (reference sequence). Trimming pared 3 bases from V and 7 bases from J, leaving 9 bases between. The V call is TRBV30, the J call TRBJ1-4, with D perhaps TRBD1 (6 bases). The source of this sequence is a woman in her thirties in good health and CMV-seronegative. The specimen was PBMCs. CDR3 DNA sequence: TGTGCCTGGAGAGAAGGGGGTGAAAAACTGTTTTTT. Translating gives CAWREGGEKLFF.